This TCR beta chain is drawn from a study of blood T cell repertoires in COVID-19. At the level of the study: Acute and convalescent COVID-19 samples came from the United States, Italy and Spain.

Sequencing used immunoSEQ multiplex PCR; TCRdb keeps in-frame clones, though not all of them. The data contain about 190,000 clones, just under 80% of them singletons. CDR3 length: 15 residues. V lost 4 bases and J lost 5, with 18 bases in between. Germline-derived CDR1 and CDR2 are SGDLS and YYNGEE. The sample comprised peripheral blood. The receptor was isolated from a woman aged 80 or older with active or convalescent COVID-19. J is TRBJ1-2 and V is TRBV9; D is unresolved. This CDR3 reads CASSPQTYTGYGYTF. The CDR3 nucleotides are TGTGCCAGCAGCCCCCAGACATATACGGGGTATGGCTACACCTTC.